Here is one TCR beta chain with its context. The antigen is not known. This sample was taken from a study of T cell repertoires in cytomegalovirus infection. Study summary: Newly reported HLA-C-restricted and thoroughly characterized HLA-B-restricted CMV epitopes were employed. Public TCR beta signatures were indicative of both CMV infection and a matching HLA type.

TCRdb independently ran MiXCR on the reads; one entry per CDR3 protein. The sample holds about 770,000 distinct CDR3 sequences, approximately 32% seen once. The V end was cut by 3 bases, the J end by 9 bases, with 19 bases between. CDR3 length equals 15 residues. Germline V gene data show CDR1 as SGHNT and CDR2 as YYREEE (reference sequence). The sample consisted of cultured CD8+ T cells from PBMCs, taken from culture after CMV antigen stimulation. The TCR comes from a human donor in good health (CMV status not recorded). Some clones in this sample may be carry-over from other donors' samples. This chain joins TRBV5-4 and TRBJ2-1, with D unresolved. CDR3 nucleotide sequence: TGTGCCAGCAGCTCCTTCGAAGCCGGCATCGGTGAGCAGTTCTTC. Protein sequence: CASSSFEAGIGEQFF.